This T cell receptor beta chain comes out of a study of identifying expanded T cells in peripheral blood. Regarding the study as a whole: Across healthy donors, higher total template counts meant significantly greater approximately two-week count variance. About 1.2 clones differed between technical replicates, versus approximately 17 and 20 over time.

This clone was recorded a few times. As yet, its antigen is unknown. Collection occurred without any documented infections or immune events in donors. Sequencing used immunoSEQ multiplex PCR; TCRdb keeps in-frame clones, though not all of them. The sample lists about 50,000 clones, around 82% occurring once. The CDR3 runs to 16 residues. Germline V gives CDR1 SGHRS, CDR2 YFSETQ. The junction had 5 bases not matched to a gene; V was cut back by 4 bases and J by 3 bases. Sequencing used blood. V usage is TRBV5-1 and J usage is TRBJ2-1; 12 bases agree with TRBD2. The clonotype comes from a person between 18 and 70 years old in good health. The chain's CDR3 is CASSRTSGEYYNEQFF. Here the CDR3 DNA reads TGCGCCAGCAGCCGGACTAGCGGGGAGTACTACAATGAGCAGTTCTTC.